What follows describes a single TCR beta chain. Antigen specificity is unknown. With iRepertoire HTBI primers and Arm-PCR of CDR3 regions, TCR beta libraries were built. TCRdb re-called the multiplex PCR reads with MiXCR, one entry per CDR3 protein. The table shows around 460,000 distinct CDR3 sequences, with about 20% occurring only once. Time point indicated: persistent/refractory GD, antithyroid drugs over 5 years with positive TRAb. Isolated PBMC RNA provided the starting material for the TCR library. Germline lookup yields CDR1 SNHLY and CDR2 FYNNEI. This CDR3 is 11 amino acids long. Deletions cut 6 bases from V and 5 bases from J, with 6 bases between. The data derive from a study of regulatory T cells in long-lasting Graves disease. Study results and caveats: Gene preferences differed: TRBV28, TRBJ1-2, TRBJ2-5 in persistent cases.

This chain connects TRBV2 to TRBJ2-3; D is undetermined. This sequence was found in a female donor with Graves disease. This specimen consisted of peripheral blood mononuclear cells (PBMCs), obtained when the disease was refractory, from a patient treated with antithyroid drugs. The CDR3 loop reads CASRAVDTQYF. The CDR3 DNA is TGTGCCAGCAGAGCTGTAGATACGCAGTATTTT.